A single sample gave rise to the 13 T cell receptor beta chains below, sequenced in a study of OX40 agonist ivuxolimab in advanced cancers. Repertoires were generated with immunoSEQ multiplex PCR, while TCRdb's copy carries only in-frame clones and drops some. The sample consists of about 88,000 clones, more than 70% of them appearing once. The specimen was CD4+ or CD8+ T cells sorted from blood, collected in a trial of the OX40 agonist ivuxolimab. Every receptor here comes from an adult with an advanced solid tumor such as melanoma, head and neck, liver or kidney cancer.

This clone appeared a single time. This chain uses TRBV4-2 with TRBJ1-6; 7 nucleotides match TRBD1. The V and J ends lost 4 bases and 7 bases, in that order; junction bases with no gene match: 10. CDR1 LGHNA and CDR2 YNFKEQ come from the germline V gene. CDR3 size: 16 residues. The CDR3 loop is CASSPSPGTANSPLHF. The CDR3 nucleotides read TGTGCCAGCAGCCCATCGCCTGGGACAGCCAATTCACCCCTCCACTTT.

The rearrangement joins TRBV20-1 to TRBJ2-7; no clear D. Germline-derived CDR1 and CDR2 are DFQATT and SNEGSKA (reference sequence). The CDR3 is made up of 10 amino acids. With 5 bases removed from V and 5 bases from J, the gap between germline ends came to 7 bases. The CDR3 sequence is CSAYLNEQYF. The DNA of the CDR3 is TGCAGTGCTTACCTTAACGAGCAGTACTTC.

Written as DNA, the CDR3 is TGCGCCAGCAGCTCCCGGGACAGAGCTACAGAGGAGCAGTTCTTC. Protein product: CASSSRDRATEEQFF. V is TRBV5-1 and J is TRBJ2-1; 7 bases are a match to TRBD1. Germline trimming cut 3 bases from V and 10 bases from J; bases unmatched to any gene: 13. Germline-derived CDR1 and CDR2 are SGHRS and YFSETQ. The CDR3 length is 15 residues.

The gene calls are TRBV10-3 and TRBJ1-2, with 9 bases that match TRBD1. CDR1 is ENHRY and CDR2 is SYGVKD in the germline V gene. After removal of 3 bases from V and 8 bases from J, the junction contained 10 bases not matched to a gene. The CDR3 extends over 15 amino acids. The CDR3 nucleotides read TGTGCCATCAGTGAATTCGGGACAGGGCTAGGCGGCTACACCTTC. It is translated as CAISEFGTGLGGYTF.

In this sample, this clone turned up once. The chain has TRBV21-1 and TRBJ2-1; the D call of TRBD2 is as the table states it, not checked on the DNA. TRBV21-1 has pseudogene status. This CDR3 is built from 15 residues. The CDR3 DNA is TGTGCCAGCAGCAAAGTGGCTAGCAAGAACAATGAGCAGTTCTTC. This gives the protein CASSKVASKNNEQFF.

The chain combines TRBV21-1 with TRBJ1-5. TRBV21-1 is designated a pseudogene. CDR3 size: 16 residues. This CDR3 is CASSSKRGVSVQPQHF. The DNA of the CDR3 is TGTGCCAGCAGCAGCAAACGGGGCGTATCGGTTCAGCCCCAGCATTTT.

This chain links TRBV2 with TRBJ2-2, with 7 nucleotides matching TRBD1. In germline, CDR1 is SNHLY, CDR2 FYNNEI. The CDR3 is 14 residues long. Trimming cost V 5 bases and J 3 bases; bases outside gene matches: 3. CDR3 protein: CASSSGTDTGELFF. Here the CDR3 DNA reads TGTGCCAGCAGTTCCGGGACAGACACCGGGGAGCTGTTTTTT.

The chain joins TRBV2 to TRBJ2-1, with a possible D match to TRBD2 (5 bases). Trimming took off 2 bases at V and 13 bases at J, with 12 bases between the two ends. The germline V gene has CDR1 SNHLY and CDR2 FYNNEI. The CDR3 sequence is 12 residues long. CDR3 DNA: TGTGCCAGCAGTGAACCAGCCGGGGAACAGTTCTTC. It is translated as CASSEPAGEQFF.

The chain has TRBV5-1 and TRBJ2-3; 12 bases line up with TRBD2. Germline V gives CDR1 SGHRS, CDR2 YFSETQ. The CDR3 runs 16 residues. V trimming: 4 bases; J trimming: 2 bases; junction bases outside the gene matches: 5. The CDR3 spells CASSGTSGGPTDTQYF. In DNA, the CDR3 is TGCGCCAGCAGCGGAACTAGCGGGGGGCCCACAGATACGCAGTATTTT.

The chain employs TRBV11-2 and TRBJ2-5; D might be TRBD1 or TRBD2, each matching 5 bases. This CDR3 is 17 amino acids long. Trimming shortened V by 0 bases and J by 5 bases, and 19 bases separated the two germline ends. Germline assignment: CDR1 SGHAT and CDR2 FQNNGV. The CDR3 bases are TGTGCCAGCAGCTTAGATCGGAGCCTTCAAGGGACCGAGACCCAGTACTTC. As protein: CASSLDRSLQGTETQYF.

The CDR3 loop reads CASSPGGQLNTEAFF. The CDR3 coding sequence is TGTGCCAGCTCACCGGGAGGACAGTTGAACACTGAAGCTTTCTTT. J is TRBJ1-1 and V is TRBV18; perhaps TRBD1 as D (6 bases). The CDR3 loop spans 15 amino acids. CDR1 and CDR2 from the germline V gene are KGHSH and LQKENI. The V end lost 3 bases, the J end lost 0 bases, and 11 bases lay between the germline ends.

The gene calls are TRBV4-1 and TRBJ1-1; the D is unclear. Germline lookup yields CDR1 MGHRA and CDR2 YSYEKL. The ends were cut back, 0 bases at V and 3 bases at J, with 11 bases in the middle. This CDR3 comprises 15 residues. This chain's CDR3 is CASSQDPDVYTEAFF. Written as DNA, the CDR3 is TGCGCCAGCAGCCAAGACCCCGACGTTTACACTGAAGCTTTCTTT.

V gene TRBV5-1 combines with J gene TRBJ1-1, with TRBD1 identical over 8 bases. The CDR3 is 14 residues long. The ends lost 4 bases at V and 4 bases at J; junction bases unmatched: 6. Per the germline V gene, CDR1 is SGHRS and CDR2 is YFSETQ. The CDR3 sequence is CASSHPDRGTEAFF. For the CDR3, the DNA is TGCGCCAGCAGCCACCCCGACAGGGGCACTGAAGCTTTCTTT. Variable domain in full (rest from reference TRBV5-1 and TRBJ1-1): KAGVTQTPRYLIKTRGQQVTLSCSPISGHRSVSWYQQTPGQGLQFLFEYFSETQRNKGNFPGRFSGRQFSNSRSEMNVSTLELGDSALYLCASSHPDRGTEAFFGQGTRLTVV.